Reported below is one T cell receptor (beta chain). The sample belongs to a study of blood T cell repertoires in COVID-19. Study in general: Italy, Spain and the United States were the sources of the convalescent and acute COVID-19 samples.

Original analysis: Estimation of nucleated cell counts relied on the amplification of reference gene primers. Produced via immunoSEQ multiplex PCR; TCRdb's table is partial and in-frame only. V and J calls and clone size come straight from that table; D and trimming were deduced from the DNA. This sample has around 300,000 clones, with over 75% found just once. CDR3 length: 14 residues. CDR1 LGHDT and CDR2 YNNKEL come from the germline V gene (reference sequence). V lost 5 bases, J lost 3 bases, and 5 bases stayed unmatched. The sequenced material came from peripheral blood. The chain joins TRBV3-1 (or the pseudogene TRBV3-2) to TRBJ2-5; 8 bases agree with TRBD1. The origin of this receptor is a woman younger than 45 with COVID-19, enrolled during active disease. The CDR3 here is CASSFRGREETQYF. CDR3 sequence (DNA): TGTGCCAGCAGCTTCAGGGGGCGTGAAGAGACCCAGTACTTC.